This T cell receptor (beta chain) came from a study of blood T cell repertoires in COVID-19. Repertoires were generated with immunoSEQ multiplex PCR, while TCRdb's copy carries only in-frame clones and drops some. The repertoire holds fewer than 350,000 clones, with around 90% as singletons. The receptor was isolated from a woman aged 18-30 years with acute COVID-19. The sample comprised PBMCs or T cells enriched from blood (not recorded which).

CDR3 coding DNA: TGTGCCAGCGGGAGAGGGCGTAACGAGCAGTACTTC. As protein: CASGRGRNEQYF. The chain links TRBV6-5 to TRBJ2-7; perhaps TRBD2 as D (5 bases). The V end lost 8 bases, the J end lost 5 bases, and 13 bases lay between the germline ends. In germline, CDR1 is MNHEY, CDR2 SVGAGI. The CDR3 is 12 residues long.